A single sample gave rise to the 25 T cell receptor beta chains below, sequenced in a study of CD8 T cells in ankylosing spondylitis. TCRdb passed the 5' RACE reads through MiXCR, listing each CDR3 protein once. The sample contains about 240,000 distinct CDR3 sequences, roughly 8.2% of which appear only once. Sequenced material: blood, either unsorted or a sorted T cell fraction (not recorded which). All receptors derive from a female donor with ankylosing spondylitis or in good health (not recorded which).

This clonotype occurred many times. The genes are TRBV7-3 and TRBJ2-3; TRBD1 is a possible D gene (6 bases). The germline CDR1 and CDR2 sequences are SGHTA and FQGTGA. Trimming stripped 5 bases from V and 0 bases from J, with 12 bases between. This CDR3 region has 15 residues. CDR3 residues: CASSVQGGSTDTQYF. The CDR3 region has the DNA TGTGCCAGCAGCGTACAGGGCGGTAGCACAGATACGCAGTATTTT.

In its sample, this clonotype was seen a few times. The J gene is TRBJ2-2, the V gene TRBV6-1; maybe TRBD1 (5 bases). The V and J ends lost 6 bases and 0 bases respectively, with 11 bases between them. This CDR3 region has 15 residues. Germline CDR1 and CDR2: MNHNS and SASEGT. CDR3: CASSRTPPNTGELFF. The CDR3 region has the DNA TGTGCCAGCAGCCGGACACCACCGAACACCGGGGAGCTGTTTTTT.

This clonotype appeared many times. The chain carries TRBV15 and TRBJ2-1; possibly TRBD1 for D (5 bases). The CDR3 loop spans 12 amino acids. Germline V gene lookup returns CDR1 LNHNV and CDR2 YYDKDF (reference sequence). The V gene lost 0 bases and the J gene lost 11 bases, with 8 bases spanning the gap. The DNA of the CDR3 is TGTGCCACCAGCAGAGATGGGGCACAGCAGTTCTTC. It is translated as CATSRDGAQQFF.

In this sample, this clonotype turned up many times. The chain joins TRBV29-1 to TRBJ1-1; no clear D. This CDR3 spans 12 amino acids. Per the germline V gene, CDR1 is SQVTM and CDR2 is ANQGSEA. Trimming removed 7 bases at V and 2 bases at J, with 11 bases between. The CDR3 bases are TGCAGCGCGGCGGACGGAAACACTGAAGCTTTCTTT. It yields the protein CSAADGNTEAFF.

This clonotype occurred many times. This CDR3 is CASNELGLYNEQFF. The DNA of the CDR3 is TGTGCCAGCAATGAACTAGGACTCTACAATGAGCAGTTCTTC. This chain uses TRBV6-2 or TRBV6-3 with TRBJ2-1; D possibly corresponds to TRBD2 (5 bases). The CDR3 has 14 amino acids. Germline V gene lookup returns CDR1 MNHEY and CDR2 SVGEGT. V lost 7 bases and J 3 bases, leaving 13 bases between the germline ends.

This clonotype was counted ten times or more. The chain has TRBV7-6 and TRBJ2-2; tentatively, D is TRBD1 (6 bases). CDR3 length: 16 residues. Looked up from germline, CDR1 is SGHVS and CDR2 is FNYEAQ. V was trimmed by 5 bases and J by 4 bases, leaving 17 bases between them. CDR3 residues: CASSRGHLEGTGELFF. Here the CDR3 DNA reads TGTGCCAGCAGCAGGGGACATCTTGAGGGCACCGGGGAGCTGTTTTTT.

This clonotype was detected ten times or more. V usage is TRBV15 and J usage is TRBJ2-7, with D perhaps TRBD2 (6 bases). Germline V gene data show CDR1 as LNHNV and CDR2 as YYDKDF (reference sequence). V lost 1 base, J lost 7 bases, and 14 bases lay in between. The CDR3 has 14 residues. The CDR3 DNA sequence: TGTGCCACCAGCAGAGTCCGGGGACTCACTGAGCAGTACTTC. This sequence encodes CATSRVRGLTEQYF.

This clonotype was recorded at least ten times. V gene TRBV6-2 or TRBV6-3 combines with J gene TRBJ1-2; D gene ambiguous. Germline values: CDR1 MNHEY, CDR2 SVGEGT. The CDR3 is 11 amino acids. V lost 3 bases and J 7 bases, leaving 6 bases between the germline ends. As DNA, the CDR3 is TGTGCCAGCAGTTATAACGGTGGCTACACCTTC. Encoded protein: CASSYNGGYTF.

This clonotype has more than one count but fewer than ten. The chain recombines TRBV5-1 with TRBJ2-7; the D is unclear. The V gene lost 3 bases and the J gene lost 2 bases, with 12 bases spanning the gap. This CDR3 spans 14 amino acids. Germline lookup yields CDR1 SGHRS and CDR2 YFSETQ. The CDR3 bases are TGCGCCAGCAGCTCCCCGACAACTACCTACGAGCAGTACTTC. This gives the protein CASSSPTTTYEQYF.

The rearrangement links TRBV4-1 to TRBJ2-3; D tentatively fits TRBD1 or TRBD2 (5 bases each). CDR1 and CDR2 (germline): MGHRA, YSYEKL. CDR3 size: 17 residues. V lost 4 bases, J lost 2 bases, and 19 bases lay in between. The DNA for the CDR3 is TGCGCCAGCAGCCCGACCGGGACCCGAGGGCCCACAGATACGCAGTATTTT. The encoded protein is CASSPTGTRGPTDTQYF.

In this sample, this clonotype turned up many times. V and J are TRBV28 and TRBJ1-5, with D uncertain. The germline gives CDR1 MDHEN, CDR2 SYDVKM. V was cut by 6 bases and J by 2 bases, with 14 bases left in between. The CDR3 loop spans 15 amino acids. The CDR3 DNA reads TGTGCCAGCAGCCCGGAGGGTTTACGCAATCAGCCCCAGCATTTT. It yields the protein CASSPEGLRNQPQHF. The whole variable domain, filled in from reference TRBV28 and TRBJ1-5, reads DVKVTQSSRYLVKRTGEKVFLECVQDMDHENMFWYRQDPGLGLRLIYFSYDVKMKEKGDIPEGYSVSREKKERFSLILESASTNQTSMYLCASSPEGLRNQPQHFGDGTRLSIL.

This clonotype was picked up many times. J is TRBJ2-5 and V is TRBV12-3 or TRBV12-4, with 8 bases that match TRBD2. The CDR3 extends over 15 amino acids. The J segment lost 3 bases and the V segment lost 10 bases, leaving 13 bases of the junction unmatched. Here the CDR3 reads CATSRGAGVKETQYF. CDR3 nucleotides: TGTGCCACGTCGAGAGGAGCGGGGGTCAAAGAGACCCAGTACTTC.

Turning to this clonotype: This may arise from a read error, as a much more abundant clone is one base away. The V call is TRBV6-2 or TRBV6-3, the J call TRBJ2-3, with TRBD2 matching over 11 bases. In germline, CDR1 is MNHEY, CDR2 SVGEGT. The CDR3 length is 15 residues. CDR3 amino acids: CVSSLAGGPGDTQYF. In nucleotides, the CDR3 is TGTGTCAGCAGTTTAGCGGGAGGGCCGGGGGATACGCAGTATTTT.

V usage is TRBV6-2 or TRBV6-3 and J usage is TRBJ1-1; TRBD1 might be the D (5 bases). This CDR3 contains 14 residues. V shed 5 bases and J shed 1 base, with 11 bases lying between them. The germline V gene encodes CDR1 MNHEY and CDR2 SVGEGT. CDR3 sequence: CASSPKRGNTEAFF. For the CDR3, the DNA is TGTGCCAGCAGTCCGAAAAGGGGGAACACTGAAGCTTTCTTT.

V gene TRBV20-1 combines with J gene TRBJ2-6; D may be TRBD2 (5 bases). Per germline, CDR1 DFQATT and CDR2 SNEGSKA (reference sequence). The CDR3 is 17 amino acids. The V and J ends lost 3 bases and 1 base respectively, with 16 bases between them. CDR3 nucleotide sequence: TGCAGTGCTAGTGAGGCGACTCCGGGGTCTGGGGCCAACGTCCTGACTTTC. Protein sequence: CSASEATPGSGANVLTF.

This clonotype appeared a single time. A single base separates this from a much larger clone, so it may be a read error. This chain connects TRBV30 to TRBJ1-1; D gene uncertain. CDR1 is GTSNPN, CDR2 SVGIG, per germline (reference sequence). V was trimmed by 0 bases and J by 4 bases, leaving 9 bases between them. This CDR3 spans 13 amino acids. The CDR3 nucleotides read TGTGCCTGGAGTGTACAATCGAGCACTGAAGCTTTCTTT. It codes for CAWSVQSSTEAFF. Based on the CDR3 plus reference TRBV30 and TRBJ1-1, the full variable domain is SQTIHQWPATLVQPVGSPLSLECTVEGTSNPNLYWYRQAAGRGLQLLFYSVGIGQISSEVPQNLSASRPQDRQFILSSKKLLLSDSGFYLCAWSVQSSTEAFFGQGTRLTVV.

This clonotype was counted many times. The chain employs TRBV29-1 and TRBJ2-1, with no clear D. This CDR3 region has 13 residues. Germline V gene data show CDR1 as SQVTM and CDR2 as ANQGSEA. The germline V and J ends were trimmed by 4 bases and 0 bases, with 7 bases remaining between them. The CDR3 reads CSVGGFSYNEQFF. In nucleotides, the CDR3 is TGCAGCGTTGGGGGATTCTCCTACAATGAGCAGTTCTTC.

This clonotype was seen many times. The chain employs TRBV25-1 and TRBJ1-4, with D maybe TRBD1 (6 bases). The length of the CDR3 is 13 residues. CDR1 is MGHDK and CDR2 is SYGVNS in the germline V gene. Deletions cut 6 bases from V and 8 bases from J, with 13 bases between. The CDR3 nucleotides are TGTGCCAGCAGACAGGGCGGTAAGGAAAAACTGTTTTTT. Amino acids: CASRQGGKEKLFF.

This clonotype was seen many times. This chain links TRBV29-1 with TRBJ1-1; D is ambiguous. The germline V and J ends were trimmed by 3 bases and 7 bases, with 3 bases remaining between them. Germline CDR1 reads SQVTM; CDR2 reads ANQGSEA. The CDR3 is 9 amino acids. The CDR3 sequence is CSVDSEAFF. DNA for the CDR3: TGCAGCGTTGATAGTGAAGCTTTCTTT.

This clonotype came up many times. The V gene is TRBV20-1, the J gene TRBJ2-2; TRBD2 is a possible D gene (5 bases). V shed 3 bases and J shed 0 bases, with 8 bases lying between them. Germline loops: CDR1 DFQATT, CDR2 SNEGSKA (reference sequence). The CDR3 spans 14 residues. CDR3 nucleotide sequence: TGCAGTGCTAGGGTCGGGGCGAACACCGGGGAGCTGTTTTTT. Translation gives CSARVGANTGELFF.

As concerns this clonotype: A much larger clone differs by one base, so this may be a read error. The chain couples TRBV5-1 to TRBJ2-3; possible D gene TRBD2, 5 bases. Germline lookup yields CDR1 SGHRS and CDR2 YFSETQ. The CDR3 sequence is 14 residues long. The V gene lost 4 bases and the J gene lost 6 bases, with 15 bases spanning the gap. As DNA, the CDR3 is TGCGCCAGCAGCCTAACCACCCGGAGGGATACGCAGTATTTT. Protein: CASSLTTRRDTQYF.

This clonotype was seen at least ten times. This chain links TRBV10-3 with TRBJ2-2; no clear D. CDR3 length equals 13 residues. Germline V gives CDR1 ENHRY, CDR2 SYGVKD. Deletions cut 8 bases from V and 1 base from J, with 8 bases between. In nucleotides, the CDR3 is TGTGCCATCTCCGCACAGAACACCGGGGAGCTGTTTTTT. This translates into CAISAQNTGELFF.

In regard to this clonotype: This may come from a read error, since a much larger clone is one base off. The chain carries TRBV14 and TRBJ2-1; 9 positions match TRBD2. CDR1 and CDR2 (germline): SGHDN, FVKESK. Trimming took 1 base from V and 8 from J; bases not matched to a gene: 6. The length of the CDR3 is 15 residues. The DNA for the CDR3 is TGTGCCAGCAGCCAAGTGTCTAGCGGGATATATGAGCAGTTCTTC. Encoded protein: CASSQVSSGIYEQFF. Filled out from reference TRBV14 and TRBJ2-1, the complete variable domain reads EAGVTQFPSHSVIEKGQTVTLRCDPISGHDNLYWYRRVMGKEIKFLLHFVKESKQDESGMPNNRFLAERTGGTYSTLKVQPAELEDSGVYFCASSQVSSGIYEQFFGPGTRLTVL.

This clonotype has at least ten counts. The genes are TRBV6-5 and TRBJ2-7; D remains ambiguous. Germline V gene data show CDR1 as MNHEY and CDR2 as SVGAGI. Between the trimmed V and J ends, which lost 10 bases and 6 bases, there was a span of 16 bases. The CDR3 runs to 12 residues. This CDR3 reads CATITSRAEQYF. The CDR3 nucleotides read TGTGCCACCATAACAAGTCGGGCCGAGCAGTACTTC.

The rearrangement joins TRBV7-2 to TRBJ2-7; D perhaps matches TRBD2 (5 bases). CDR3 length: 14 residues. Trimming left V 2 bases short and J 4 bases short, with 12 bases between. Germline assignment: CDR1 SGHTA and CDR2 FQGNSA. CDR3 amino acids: CASSLKRPPYEQYF. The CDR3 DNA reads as TGTGCCAGCAGCTTAAAGCGGCCCCCATACGAGCAGTACTTC. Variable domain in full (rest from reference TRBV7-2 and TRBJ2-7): GAGVSQSPSNKVTEKGKDVELRCDPISGHTALYWYRQSLGQGLEFLIYFQGNSAPDKSGLPSDRFSAERTGGSVSTLTIQRTQQEDSAVYLCASSLKRPPYEQYFGPGTRLTVT.